The 7 T cell receptor beta chains listed next were all sequenced from one sample in a study of post-analysis software for immune sequencing data. Study findings and constraints: Five or six TRBV segments, TRBV5-6, TRBV5-1 and TRBV20-1 among them, were found more frequent in patients than controls.

For these receptors, no antigen is known. Sequencing libraries made from TCR beta cDNA carried unique molecular identifiers. TCRdb independently ran MiXCR on the PCR reads; one entry per CDR3 protein. The sample has approximately 250,000 distinct CDR3 sequences, about 38% seen once. The sequenced sample was blood. The receptors here all came from a girl under 18 with multiple sclerosis.

This clonotype was detected once. This may be a read error: a much more frequent sequence differs by one nucleotide. The rearrangement links TRBV20-1 to TRBJ1-5, with 7 bases that match TRBD1. CDR3 length: 15 residues. Germline V gene lookup returns CDR1 DFQATT and CDR2 SNEGSKA (reference sequence). The DNA for the CDR3 is TGCAGTGCTGGAGACAGGGTCCTTAGCAATCAGCCCCAGCATTTT. This encodes CSAGDRVLSNQPQHF.

This clonotype came up once. The rearrangement links TRBV20-1 to TRBJ2-1; weak D call: TRBD2 (6 bases). Germline CDR1 is DFQATT and CDR2 is SNEGSKA (reference sequence). Trimming pared 3 bases from V and 9 bases from J, leaving 6 bases between. CDR3 length: 10 amino acids. The CDR3 loop reads CSAREGEQFF. The CDR3 DNA reads TGCAGTGCTAGGGAGGGTGAGCAGTTCTTC.

For this clonotype: Being one base from a much bigger clone, this may be a read error. The V and J genes are TRBV20-1 and TRBJ2-4, with unresolved D. CDR3 length equals 13 residues. Looked up from germline, CDR1 is DFQATT and CDR2 is SNEGSKA (reference sequence). V lost 0 bases, J lost 9 bases, and 12 bases lay in between. CDR3 residues: CSARDRVCGIQYF. DNA for the CDR3: TGCAGTGCTAGAGATAGAGTCTGTGGCATTCAGTACTTC.

The rearrangement uses TRBV3-1 and TRBJ2-2; no reliable D call. V lost 3 bases to trimming and J lost 6 bases, with 11 bases between them. There are 14 residues in the CDR3. Germline loops: CDR1 LGHDT, CDR2 YNNKEL (reference sequence). The CDR3 loop reads CASSQGRVPGELFF. The CDR3 nucleotides read TGTGCCAGCAGCCAGGGCCGCGTGCCCGGGGAGCTGTTTTTT.

J is TRBJ2-3 and V is TRBV20-1; D is uncertain. V dropped 1 base and J dropped 7 bases, with 12 bases sitting between them. CDR1 and CDR2 from the germline V gene are DFQATT and SNEGSKA (reference sequence). CDR3 length: 13 residues. In nucleotides, the CDR3 is TGCAGTGCTAGAGTAGAATCTGGCAATACGCAGTATTTT. This encodes CSARVESGNTQYF.

The V call is TRBV20-1, the J call TRBJ2-3, with 10 bases aligning to TRBD2. From germline, CDR1 is DFQATT and CDR2 SNEGSKA (reference sequence). The CDR3 length is 18 residues. Trimming took 7 bases from V and 0 from J; bases not matched to a gene: 16. The CDR3 nucleotides are TGCAGTGTTAGGTCTTTAGCGGGGGGTCGTACTAGCACAGATACGCAGTATTTT. Its translation: CSVRSLAGGRTSTDTQYF.

This clonotype was detected many times. The CDR3 reads CASTLAGGKGVTEAFF. In DNA form, the CDR3 reads TGTGCCAGCACTCTAGCGGGGGGGAAGGGTGTCACTGAAGCTTTCTTT. The chain couples TRBV12-3 or TRBV12-4 to TRBJ1-1, with D possibly matching TRBD1 (5 bases). The CDR3 runs to 16 residues. V was pared by 7 bases and J by 4 bases, with 22 bases between.